These 6 T cell receptor beta chains were all obtained from the same sample, sequenced in a study of T cells in Graves' hyperthyroidism and ophthalmopathy. RNA transcripts served as the template for amplifying TCR beta CDR3 regions. An initial round of RT-PCR targeting the TCR CDR3 relied on the HTBI primer set. TCRdb itself ran the multiplex PCR reads through MiXCR, one entry per CDR3 protein. The repertoire holds 40,000 or so distinct CDR3 sequences, with roughly 49% as singletons. Sequencing input: blood. These receptors came from a woman aged 45-65 years with Graves' hyperthyroidism that later progressed to Graves' ophthalmopathy.

In the case of this clonotype: The conserved phenylalanine or tryptophan is not found at the CDR3 terminus, so this likely reflects a read error. The DNA is left out, because the CDR3 cannot be placed on it with certainty; the CDR3 is given as TCRdb lists it. V and J are TRBV9 and TRBJ1-1. The CDR3 is 8 amino acids in total, end residues counted. From germline, CDR1 is SGDLS and CDR2 YYNGEE. The CDR3 loop reads CASSVATI.

The chain employs TRBV14 and TRBJ1-4; D perhaps matches TRBD1 (5 bases). Looked up from germline, CDR1 is SGHDN and CDR2 is FVKESK. V lost 3 bases and J lost 7, with 15 bases in between. The CDR3 covers 15 residues. CDR3: CASSQSFAGSEKLFF. CDR3 DNA: TGTGCCAGCAGCCAGTCGTTTGCAGGGAGTGAAAAACTGTTTTTT.

Regarding this clonotype: This may stem from a read error, because a much larger clone lies one nucleotide away. The J gene is TRBJ1-1, the V gene TRBV28; TRBD1 aligns across 9 bases. The CDR3 sequence is 11 residues long. The germline V gene encodes CDR1 MDHEN and CDR2 SYDVKM. The V segment lost 7 bases and the J segment 10 bases; nucleotides outside the gene matches: 4. Here the CDR3 DNA reads TGTGCCAGCACCCTGGGACAGGGAGCTTTCTTT. Translating it yields CASTLGQGAFF. Based on the CDR3 plus reference TRBV28 and TRBJ1-1, the full variable domain is DVKVTQSSRYLVKRTGEKVFLECVQDMDHENMFWYRQDPGLGLRLIYFSYDVKMKEKGDIPEGYSVSREKKERFSLILESASTNQTSMYLCASTLGQGAFFGQGTRLTVV.

The CDR3 DNA reads as TGCAGTGCCCGACAGGGGATCCTGGGCGAGCTGTTTTTT. Translated: CSARQGILGELFF. This chain joins TRBV20-1 and TRBJ2-2; 8 bases align to TRBD1. The CDR3 is 13 amino acids. V lost 6 bases and J lost 11; bases outside the gene matches: 11. Germline assignment: CDR1 DFQATT and CDR2 SNEGSKA (reference sequence).

V and J are TRBV12-3 or TRBV12-4 and TRBJ2-3; TRBD1 is a possible D gene (5 bases). V shed 7 bases and J shed 10 bases, with 15 bases lying between them. The CDR3 runs to 12 residues. CDR3 amino acids: CASTWGPLAQYF. The CDR3 coding sequence is TGTGCCAGCACCTGGGGCCCTTTGGCGCAGTATTTT.

This clonotype was detected ten times or more. This chain connects TRBV12-3 or TRBV12-4 to TRBJ1-2; TRBD1 is a possible D gene (5 bases). This CDR3 region has 12 residues. V lost 3 bases and J lost 7, with 9 bases in between. The CDR3 loop reads CASSFGQGGYTF. In nucleotides, the CDR3 is TGTGCCAGCAGTTTCGGGCAGGGTGGCTACACCTTC.